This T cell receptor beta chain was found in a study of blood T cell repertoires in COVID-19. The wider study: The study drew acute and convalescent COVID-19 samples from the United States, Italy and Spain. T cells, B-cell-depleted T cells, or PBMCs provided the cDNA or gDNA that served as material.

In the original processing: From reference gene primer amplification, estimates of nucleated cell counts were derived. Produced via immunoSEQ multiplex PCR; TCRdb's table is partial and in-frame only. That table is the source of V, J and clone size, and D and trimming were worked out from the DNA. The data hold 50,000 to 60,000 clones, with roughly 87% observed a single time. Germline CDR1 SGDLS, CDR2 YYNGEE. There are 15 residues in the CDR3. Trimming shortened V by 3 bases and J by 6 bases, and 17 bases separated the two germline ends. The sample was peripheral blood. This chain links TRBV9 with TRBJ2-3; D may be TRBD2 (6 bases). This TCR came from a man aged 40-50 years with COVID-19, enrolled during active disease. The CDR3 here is CASSEEGDNGDTQYF. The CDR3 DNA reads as TGTGCCAGCAGCGAGGAGGGAGACAATGGGGATACGCAGTATTTT.